These 32 T cell receptor beta chains were all obtained from the same sample, sequenced in a study of shared clonotypes between healthy human individuals. Data came from immunoSEQ multiplex PCR; TCRdb stores just in-frame clones and leaves some out. Of about 1,500,000 clones in the sample, about 96% were seen once. The sequenced material came from naive CD4+ T cells sorted from blood. Subset noted: CD45RA+ positively selected. Receptors originate from a man under 40 in good health.

With regard to this clone: Other DNA sequences in the sample encode the same CDR3. This rearrangement joins TRBV5-4 to TRBJ2-7, with unresolved D. CDR1 is SGHNT and CDR2 is YYREEE in the germline V gene (reference sequence). The CDR3 consists of 14 residues. The V and J ends lost 2 bases and 0 bases respectively, with 9 bases between them. The CDR3 DNA follows: TGTGCCAGCAGCTTACCGGGCCCCTCCTACGAGCAGTACTTC. Translation: CASSLPGPSYEQYF.

This chain joins TRBV5-1 and TRBJ2-5; no reliable D call. CDR3 size: 14 residues. V lost 6 bases and J 3 bases, leaving 15 bases between the germline ends. The germline V gene has CDR1 SGHRS and CDR2 YFSETQ. The CDR3 loop reads CASTAANWEETQYF. The CDR3 DNA sequence: TGCGCCAGCACCGCCGCTAATTGGGAAGAGACCCAGTACTTC. Looking up the rest from reference TRBV5-1 and TRBJ2-5 gives the full variable domain: KAGVTQTPRYLIKTRGQQVTLSCSPISGHRSVSWYQQTPGQGLQFLFEYFSETQRNKGNFPGRFSGRQFSNSRSEMNVSTLELGDSALYLCASTAANWEETQYFGPGTRLLVL.

This chain joins TRBV7-9 and TRBJ1-1; D uncertain. Per germline, CDR1 SEHNR and CDR2 FQNEAQ (reference sequence). This CDR3 has 12 amino acids. Trimming took 3 bases from V and 7 from J, leaving 9 bases between them. The CDR3 protein is CASSFSSVEAFF. CDR3 DNA: TGTGCCAGCAGCTTCTCTTCGGTTGAAGCTTTCTTT. Together with reference TRBV7-9 and TRBJ1-1, the CDR3 gives the full variable domain: DTGVSQNPRHKITKRGQNVTFRCDPISEHNRLYWYRQTLGQGPEFLTYFQNEAQLEKSRLLSDRFSAERPKGSFSTLEIQRTEQGDSAMYLCASSFSSVEAFFGQGTRLTVV.

The rearrangement links TRBV9 to TRBJ1-1; D unresolved. The V end lost 0 bases, the J end lost 1 base, and 13 bases lay between the germline ends. From germline, CDR1 is SGDLS and CDR2 YYNGEE. This CDR3 has 16 residues. Written as DNA, the CDR3 is TGTGCCAGCAGCGTAGGGAGTATGAACCCGAACACTGAAGCTTTCTTT. This translates into CASSVGSMNPNTEAFF.

This chain joins TRBV7-3 and TRBJ2-3; 12 bases are a match to TRBD1. The CDR3 consists of 16 residues. Germline V CDR1 and CDR2: SGHTA, FQGTGA. V lost 0 bases, J lost 6 bases, and 4 bases stayed unmatched. The CDR3 coding sequence is TGTGCCAGCAGCTTAACGAGGGGACAGGGGGCGGATACGCAGTATTTT. Its protein is CASSLTRGQGADTQYF.

CDR3 residues: CASSPSAPGSGNTIYF. CDR3 sequence (DNA): TGTGCCAGCTCCCCGTCGGCCCCCGGCTCTGGAAACACCATATATTTT. This chain joins TRBV18 and TRBJ1-3; the D is unclear. Trimming took 6 bases from V and 0 from J, leaving 15 bases between them. CDR1 and CDR2 (germline): KGHSH, LQKENI. The CDR3 loop spans 16 amino acids. The full variable domain, with the rest looked up from reference TRBV18 and TRBJ1-3, is NAGVMQNPRHLVRRRGQEARLRCSPMKGHSHVYWYRQLPEEGLKFMVYLQKENIIDESGMPKERFSAEFPKEGPSILRIQQVVRGDSAAYFCASSPSAPGSGNTIYFGEGSWLTVV.

The rearrangement links TRBV4-1 to TRBJ2-7; TRBD2 matches 7 bases. This CDR3 contains 16 residues. J was trimmed by 0 bases and V by 6 bases; bases with no gene match: 11. CDR1 MGHRA and CDR2 YSYEKL come from the germline V gene. The CDR3 sequence is CASRGVNGTNSYEQYF. The CDR3 DNA reads as TGCGCCAGCAGGGGTGTCAACGGGACTAACTCCTACGAGCAGTACTTC.

A single count supports this clone. The rearrangement uses TRBV19 and TRBJ2-7; 10 bases are a match to TRBD1. V shed 1 base, J shed 2 bases, and the junction held 2 bases outside the gene matches. This CDR3 has 15 residues. CDR1 is LNHDA, CDR2 SQIVND, per germline (reference sequence). The CDR3 DNA reads TGTGCCAGTAGTATAGCAGGGACAGGGGCCTACGAGCAGTACTTC. This gives the protein CASSIAGTGAYEQYF.

The chain has TRBV6-4 and TRBJ2-1, with 9 bases that match TRBD2. The CDR3 covers 16 residues. Losses at the gene ends were 3 bases for V and 4 bases for J; bases not matched to a gene: 7. Germline V gives CDR1 MRHNA, CDR2 SNTAGT. CDR3 in DNA: TGTGCCAGCAGTGAAATTAGCGGGAGTCGGTACAATGAGCAGTTCTTC. It is translated as CASSEISGSRYNEQFF.

The V gene is TRBV19, the J gene TRBJ2-7; 8 bases are shared with TRBD2. The CDR3 has 14 amino acids. Germline loops: CDR1 LNHDA, CDR2 SQIVND (reference sequence). J gave up 2 bases and V 4 bases, and 4 bases lay outside the gene matches. The CDR3 loop is CASSNSGETYEQYF. The CDR3 DNA reads as TGTGCCAGTAGTAATAGCGGGGAGACCTACGAGCAGTACTTC.

The chain couples TRBV7-8 to TRBJ2-1; weak D call: TRBD2 (6 bases). The CDR3 totals 13 residues. Germline CDR1 is SGHVS and CDR2 is FQNEAQ. Trimming took 5 bases from V and 5 from J, leaving 10 bases between them. This chain's CDR3 is CASSITGDNEQFF. Written as DNA, the CDR3 is TGTGCCAGCAGCATAACGGGAGACAATGAGCAGTTCTTC.

The gene calls are TRBV18 and TRBJ2-3, with a tentative D call TRBD2 (6 bases). Looked up from germline, CDR1 is KGHSH and CDR2 is LQKENI. The CDR3 has 16 amino acids. Trimming stripped 0 bases from V and 2 bases from J, with 12 bases between. The DNA of the CDR3 is TGTGCCAGCTCACCACCCCAGGACTATCCCACAGATACGCAGTATTTT. Encoded protein: CASSPPQDYPTDTQYF.

This rearrangement joins TRBV5-6 to TRBJ2-7, with D perhaps matching TRBD1 (6 bases). Trimming took off 1 base at V and 2 bases at J, with 10 bases between the two ends. The CDR3 is 14 amino acids. Germline V lookup: CDR1 SGHDT, CDR2 YYEEEE. The chain's CDR3 is CASSLPGVPYEQYF. The CDR3 nucleotides read TGTGCCAGCAGCTTGCCAGGGGTGCCCTACGAGCAGTACTTC.

CDR3 in DNA: TGTGCCAGCAGCAAAACCTTAATCGGGGGGAACGAGCAGTACTTC. It translates to CASSKTLIGGNEQYF. The chain is built from TRBV14 and TRBJ2-7, with 7 bases aligning to TRBD2. The CDR3 consists of 15 residues. V lost 5 bases to trimming and J lost 5 bases; unmatched junction nucleotides: 12. The germline V gene has CDR1 SGHDN and CDR2 FVKESK. The full variable domain, rest sourced from reference TRBV14 and TRBJ2-7, is EAGVTQFPSHSVIEKGQTVTLRCDPISGHDNLYWYRRVMGKEIKFLLHFVKESKQDESGMPNNRFLAERTGGTYSTLKVQPAELEDSGVYFCASSKTLIGGNEQYFGPGTRLTVT.

The V call is TRBV18, the J call TRBJ1-5, with TRBD1 as a possible D gene (5 bases). This CDR3 comprises 14 residues. In germline, CDR1 is KGHSH, CDR2 LQKENI. Trimming cost V 8 bases and J 5 bases, with 16 bases left between them. The CDR3 sequence is CASQAGFPDQPQHF. The CDR3 DNA is TGTGCCAGCCAAGCAGGGTTCCCGGATCAGCCCCAGCATTTT.

This chain links TRBV2 with TRBJ2-5, with D possibly called TRBD1 or TRBD2 (5 bases each). The CDR3 is 13 residues long. CDR1 SNHLY and CDR2 FYNNEI come from the germline V gene. Trimming stripped 7 bases from V and 4 bases from J, with 13 bases between. The CDR3 nucleotides are TGTGCCAGCACCAGGGAGAGATTAGAGACCCAGTACTTC. Encoded protein: CASTRERLETQYF.

The V call is TRBV18, the J call TRBJ1-5; D might be TRBD1 (6 bases). Germline V gene sequence: CDR1 KGHSH, CDR2 LQKENI. The CDR3 loop spans 14 amino acids. The germline V and J ends were trimmed by 3 bases and 3 bases, with 9 bases remaining between them. CDR3 in amino acids: CASSPWGPNQPQHF. For the CDR3, the DNA is TGTGCCAGCTCACCGTGGGGGCCCAATCAGCCCCAGCATTTT.

The chain employs TRBV7-2 and TRBJ2-2; D is ambiguous. Per germline, CDR1 SGHTA and CDR2 FQGNSA. Trimming pared 5 bases from V and 6 bases from J, leaving 16 bases between. The CDR3 is made up of 15 amino acids. The CDR3 bases are TGTGCCAGCAGCAACCCGGGCCAAATGGCCGGGGAGCTGTTTTTT. It specifies CASSNPGQMAGELFF.

The chain has TRBV7-2 and TRBJ2-7, with D unresolved. V shed 3 bases and J shed 2 bases, with 8 bases lying between them. The CDR3 spans 13 residues. The germline V gene encodes CDR1 SGHTA and CDR2 FQGNSA. Here the CDR3 reads CASSFSETYEQYF. The CDR3 DNA is TGTGCCAGCAGCTTCTCGGAAACCTACGAGCAGTACTTC.

A remark on this clone: The same CDR3 is also encoded by other DNA sequences in this sample. The rearrangement uses TRBV28 and TRBJ2-3; 9 nucleotides line up with TRBD1. Germline V gene sequence: CDR1 MDHEN, CDR2 SYDVKM. J was trimmed by 3 bases and V by 5 bases; bases with no gene match: 3. The CDR3 has 14 amino acids. CDR3: CASSPGQGTDTQYF. Here the CDR3 DNA reads TGTGCCAGCAGTCCTGGACAGGGGACAGATACGCAGTATTTT. The complete variable domain, with remaining parts taken from reference TRBV28 and TRBJ2-3, reads DVKVTQSSRYLVKRTGEKVFLECVQDMDHENMFWYRQDPGLGLRLIYFSYDVKMKEKGDIPEGYSVSREKKERFSLILESASTNQTSMYLCASSPGQGTDTQYFGPGTRLTVL.

The chain links TRBV7-9 to TRBJ1-3, with a tentative D call TRBD1 (5 bases). V lost 6 bases, J lost 1 base, and 16 bases lay in between. Germline V lookup: CDR1 SEHNR, CDR2 FQNEAQ (reference sequence). The CDR3 sequence is 16 residues long. CDR3 nucleotide sequence: TGTGCCAGCAGATCGGAAGGGGACGAGTCTGGAAACACCATATATTTT. It is translated as CASRSEGDESGNTIYF.

The V gene is TRBV9, the J gene TRBJ2-5; the D gene is possibly TRBD2 (5 bases). Trimming cost V 0 bases and J 2 bases, with 14 bases left between them. Germline V gene sequence: CDR1 SGDLS, CDR2 YYNGEE. The CDR3 is 16 amino acids. The DNA of the CDR3 is TGTGCCAGCAGCGTAGGACTATCGGGCCCGCAAGAGACCCAGTACTTC. Its protein product is CASSVGLSGPQETQYF.

In this sample, this clone turned up once. The gene calls are TRBV18 and TRBJ2-1, with D possibly matching TRBD2 (6 bases). Looked up from germline, CDR1 is KGHSH and CDR2 is LQKENI. V lost 6 bases and J lost 2, with 11 bases in between. CDR3 length equals 14 residues. Here the CDR3 DNA reads TGTGCCAGCTCCCCTAGCGCCACCTACAATGAGCAGTTCTTC. Translated: CASSPSATYNEQFF.

The rearrangement joins TRBV27 to TRBJ1-5; D is perhaps TRBD1 (5 bases). V shed 0 bases and J shed 7 bases, with 10 bases lying between them. This CDR3 contains 14 residues. Germline CDR1 MNHEY, CDR2 SMNVEV (reference sequence). CDR3 protein: CASSLSPGSQPQHF. In DNA form, the CDR3 reads TGTGCCAGCAGTTTATCACCAGGGTCCCAGCCCCAGCATTTT.

The chain links TRBV2 to TRBJ1-5; D remains ambiguous. The CDR3 has 14 amino acids. V was clipped by 3 bases and J by 6 bases, with 12 bases between them. Germline V CDR1 and CDR2: SNHLY, FYNNEI. This CDR3 reads CASSETLSGQPQHF. The CDR3, as DNA: TGTGCCAGCAGTGAGACCCTATCGGGTCAGCCCCAGCATTTT. The complete variable domain, with remaining parts taken from reference TRBV2 and TRBJ1-5, reads EPEVTQTPSHQVTQMGQEVILRCVPISNHLYFYWYRQILGQKVEFLVSFYNNEISEKSEIFDDQFSVERPDGSNFTLKIRSTKLEDSAMYFCASSETLSGQPQHFGDGTRLSIL.

This clone was counted only a few times. This same CDR3 is encoded by further DNA sequences in the sample. The chain carries TRBV7-2 and TRBJ2-1; TRBD1 matches at 8 bases. The V gene end was trimmed by 3 bases and the J gene end by 2 bases; junction bases not matched to a gene: 3. CDR1 and CDR2 from the germline V gene are SGHTA and FQGNSA. The CDR3 loop spans 15 amino acids. The CDR3 DNA follows: TGTGCCAGCAGCTTGGGGACAGGTCCCTACAATGAGCAGTTCTTC. Translated, it gives CASSLGTGPYNEQFF.

The chain employs TRBV19 and TRBJ1-1; D may be TRBD1 (6 bases). This CDR3 spans 17 amino acids. CDR1 is LNHDA and CDR2 is SQIVND in the germline V gene (reference sequence). V dropped 5 bases and J dropped 1 base, with 20 bases sitting between them. The CDR3 region has the DNA TGTGCCAGTAGTCCCAGACCCCGGGGGCCGGGGAACACTGAAGCTTTCTTT. This gives the protein CASSPRPRGPGNTEAFF. Together with reference TRBV19 and TRBJ1-1, the CDR3 gives the full variable domain: DGGITQSPKYLFRKEGQNVTLSCEQNLNHDAMYWYRQDPGQGLRLIYYSQIVNDFQKGDIAEGYSVSREKKESFPLTVTSAQKNPTAFYLCASSPRPRGPGNTEAFFGQGTRLTVV.

The rearrangement joins TRBV5-4 to TRBJ2-1; 13 positions agree with TRBD2. CDR1 is SGHNT and CDR2 is YYREEE in the germline V gene (reference sequence). This CDR3 contains 16 residues. V lost 4 bases, J lost 4 bases, and 5 bases stayed unmatched. The CDR3 sequence: CASSIPGLAGYNEQFF. CDR3 coding DNA: TGTGCCAGCAGCATACCGGGACTAGCGGGATACAATGAGCAGTTCTTC.

This clone was found once. CDR3 in amino acids: CASSFRLAGGYTGELFF. CDR3 sequence (DNA): TGTGCCAGCAGCTTCCGACTAGCGGGAGGTTACACCGGGGAGCTGTTTTTT. The genes are TRBV7-2 and TRBJ2-2; 13 bases align to TRBD2. Germline V lookup: CDR1 SGHTA, CDR2 FQGNSA. This CDR3 has 17 residues. V was clipped by 3 bases and J by 3 bases; unmatched bases: 4.

The chain is built from TRBV5-4 and TRBJ2-5; 7 nucleotides agree with TRBD1. This CDR3 comprises 14 residues. Unmatched junction bases numbered 4, after V lost 3 bases and J lost 2 bases. Looked up from germline, CDR1 is SGHNT and CDR2 is YYREEE (reference sequence). CDR3 protein: CASSSGQLQETQYF. As DNA, the CDR3 is TGTGCCAGCAGCTCGGGACAGCTTCAAGAGACCCAGTACTTC.

This sequence joins TRBV28 and TRBJ2-1, with a tentative D call TRBD2 (6 bases). The germline gives CDR1 MDHEN, CDR2 SYDVKM. V lost 8 bases to trimming and J lost 2 bases, with 16 bases between them. The CDR3 consists of 15 residues. CDR3 DNA sequence: TGTGCCAGCGGATCGCATAGCGGAACCTACAATGAGCAGTTCTTC. Amino acid sequence: CASGSHSGTYNEQFF.

The chain carries TRBV21-1 and TRBJ2-7; the DNA was not used to check the table's D call, TRBD1. TRBV21-1 is a pseudogene. There are 15 residues in the CDR3. CDR3 bases: TGTGCCAGCAGCAGGGTCGGACAGAAGCAGTACGAGCAGTACTTC. Translating it yields CASSRVGQKQYEQYF.